Following are 5 T cell receptor beta chains from one sample sequenced in a study of T cell responses to AZD1222 COVID-19 vaccine. Sequencing was performed with immunoSEQ multiplex PCR; in TCRdb, only in-frame clones are kept and a portion is missing. The sample records 120,000 to 150,000 clones, 70% to 90% being singletons. Sequences were derived from peripheral blood, sampled 28 days after the second dose of the MenACWY control vaccine. The origin of the receptors is an adult who received the MenACWY meningococcal vaccine as a control.

This rearrangement joins TRBV7-2 to TRBJ1-4, with D possibly being TRBD1 (6 bases). The CDR3 covers 15 residues. Trimming removed 1 base at V and 1 base at J, with 7 bases between. The germline V gene encodes CDR1 SGHTA and CDR2 FQGNSA. CDR3: CASSLGGGTNEKLFF. The CDR3 nucleotides read TGTGCCAGCAGCTTAGGAGGGGGAACTAATGAAAAACTGTTTTTT.

J is TRBJ2-2 and V is TRBV7-2, with 11 bases aligning to TRBD2. The trim removed 5 bases at V and 3 bases at J, leaving 2 bases unmatched. Germline V gene lookup returns CDR1 SGHTA and CDR2 FQGNSA. CDR3 size: 15 residues. In DNA form, the CDR3 reads TGTGCCAGCAGCGTACTAGCGGGGGACACCGGGGAGCTGTTTTTT. It encodes CASSVLAGDTGELFF.

This clone appeared a few times. The chain carries TRBV19 and TRBJ1-2; TRBD1 matches at 7 bases. Trimming at V came to 7 bases and at J to 2 bases, leaving 10 bases not matched to a gene. Germline-derived CDR1 and CDR2 are LNHDA and SQIVND (reference sequence). CDR3 length: 15 amino acids. This chain's CDR3 is CASTPGAGGNYGYTF. The CDR3 nucleotides read TGTGCCAGTACCCCGGGGGCAGGGGGGAACTATGGCTACACCTTC.

V and J are TRBV11-3 and TRBJ2-1; TRBD2 matches at 12 bases. The CDR3 is 19 amino acids. Trimming removed 7 bases from V and 0 bases from J; junction bases left unmatched: 13. The germline V gene encodes CDR1 SGHNT and CDR2 YENEEA. CDR3 bases: TGTGCCAGCACAGTATCGCTAGCGGGGGGGAAAAACTCCTACAATGAGCAGTTCTTC. Encoded protein: CASTVSLAGGKNSYNEQFF.

This clone has just a few counts. This chain connects TRBV5-1 to TRBJ2-1; 9 bases fit TRBD1. Germline CDR1 and CDR2: SGHRS and YFSETQ. Germline trimming cut 3 bases from V and 7 bases from J; bases unmatched to any gene: 2. The CDR3 is 13 amino acids. In nucleotides, the CDR3 is TGCGCCAGCAGCTACGGACAGGGGAATGAGCAGTTCTTC. This encodes CASSYGQGNEQFF.